This entry features one T cell receptor beta chain sequence. V gave up 1 base and J gave up 3 bases, with 10 bases separating them. The CDR3 is 15 residues long. The V gene's germline CDR1 is SGHVS and CDR2 FQNEAQ. TCRdb keeps only in-frame clones here, not all; method: immunoSEQ multiplex PCR. This sample has about 250,000 clones, with 80% to 85% found just once. The entry originates in a study of blood T cell repertoires in COVID-19. Study-wide background: Acute and convalescent COVID-19 specimens originated in the United States, Italy and Spain.

V usage is TRBV7-8 and J usage is TRBJ1-5; D not resolved. What was sequenced was peripheral blood. This TCR came from a person between 70 and 80 years old with COVID-19, enrolled during active disease. CDR3 coding DNA: TGTGCCAGCAGCTTAGTAACTAGGGACAATCAGCCCCAGCATTTT. It translates to CASSLVTRDNQPQHF.